Described below is a single T cell receptor beta chain sequence and its context. Its matching antigen is unknown. The sample belongs to a study of primary melanoma T cells and metastatic recurrence. Overall study context: Samples were primary melanomas of stage T2 to T4. Findings and caveats of the study: Melanomas with T-cell fraction above 20% appeared to have better outcomes. T-cell fraction reportedly outperformed other histopathological variables added to thickness. A T-cell-mediated antitumor response in primary melanoma was only suggested.

Repertoires were generated with immunoSEQ multiplex PCR, while TCRdb's copy carries only in-frame clones and drops some. The sample includes 50 or so clones. Sequenced: melanoma tumor tissue. This clonotype was obtained from a human donor with melanoma.

The CDR3 sequence: CATARGRHLYYNEQFF. DNA of the CDR3: TGTGCCACCGCCCGGGGCAGACACTTATACTACAATGAGCAGTTCTTC. This chain joins TRBV15 and TRBJ2-1, with D possibly being TRBD1 or TRBD2 (5 bases each). Between the trimmed V and J ends, which lost 8 bases and 3 bases, there was a span of 20 bases. The CDR3 is 16 amino acids. CDR1 and CDR2 from the germline V gene are LNHNV and YYDKDF (reference sequence).